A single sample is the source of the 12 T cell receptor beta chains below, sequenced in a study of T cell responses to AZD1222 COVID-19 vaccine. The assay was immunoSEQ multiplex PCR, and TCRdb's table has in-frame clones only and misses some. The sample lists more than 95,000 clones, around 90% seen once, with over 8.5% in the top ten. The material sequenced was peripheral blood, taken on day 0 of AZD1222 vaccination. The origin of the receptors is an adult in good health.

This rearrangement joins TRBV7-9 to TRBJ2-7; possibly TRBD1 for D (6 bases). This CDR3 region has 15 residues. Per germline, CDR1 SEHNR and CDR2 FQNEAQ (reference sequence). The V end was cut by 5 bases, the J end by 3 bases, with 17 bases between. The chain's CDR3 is CASSPQPGHSYEQYF. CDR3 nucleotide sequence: TGTGCCAGCAGCCCCCAACCGGGACATAGCTACGAGCAGTACTTC.

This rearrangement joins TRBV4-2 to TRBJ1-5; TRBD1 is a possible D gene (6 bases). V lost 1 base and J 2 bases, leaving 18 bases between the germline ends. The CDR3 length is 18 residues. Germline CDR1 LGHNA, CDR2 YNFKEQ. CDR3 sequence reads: CASSQAPSGAGGNQPQHF. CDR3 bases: TGTGCCAGCAGCCAAGCCCCCTCGGGGGCGGGTGGCAATCAGCCCCAGCATTTT.

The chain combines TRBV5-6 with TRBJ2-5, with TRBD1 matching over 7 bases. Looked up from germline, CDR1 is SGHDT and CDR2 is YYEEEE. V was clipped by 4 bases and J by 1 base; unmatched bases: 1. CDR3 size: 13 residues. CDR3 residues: CASSDRVQETQYF. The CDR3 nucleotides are TGTGCCAGCAGCGACAGGGTCCAAGAGACCCAGTACTTC.

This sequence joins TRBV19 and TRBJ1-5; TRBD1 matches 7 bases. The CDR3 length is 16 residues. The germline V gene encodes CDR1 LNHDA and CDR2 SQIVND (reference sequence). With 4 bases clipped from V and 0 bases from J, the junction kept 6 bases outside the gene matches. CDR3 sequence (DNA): TGTGCCAGTAGTACACCATCAGGGGGTAGCAATCAGCCCCAGCATTTT. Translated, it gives CASSTPSGGSNQPQHF.

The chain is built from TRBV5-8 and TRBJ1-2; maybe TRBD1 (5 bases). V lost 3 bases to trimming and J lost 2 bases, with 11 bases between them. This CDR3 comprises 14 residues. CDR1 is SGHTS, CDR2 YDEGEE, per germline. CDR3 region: CASSWGRGNYGYTF. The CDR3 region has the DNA TGTGCCAGCAGCTGGGGCCGGGGAAACTATGGCTACACCTTC.

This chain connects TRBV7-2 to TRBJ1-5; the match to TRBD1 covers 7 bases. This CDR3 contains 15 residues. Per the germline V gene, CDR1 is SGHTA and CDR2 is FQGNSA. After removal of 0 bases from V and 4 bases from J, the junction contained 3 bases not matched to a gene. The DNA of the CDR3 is TGTGCCAGCAGCTTAGCGGGACAGCTTAATCAGCCCCAGCATTTT. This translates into CASSLAGQLNQPQHF. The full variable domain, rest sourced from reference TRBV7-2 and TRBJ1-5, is GAGVSQSPSNKVTEKGKDVELRCDPISGHTALYWYRQSLGQGLEFLIYFQGNSAPDKSGLPSDRFSAERTGGSVSTLTIQRTQQEDSAVYLCASSLAGQLNQPQHFGDGTRLSIL.

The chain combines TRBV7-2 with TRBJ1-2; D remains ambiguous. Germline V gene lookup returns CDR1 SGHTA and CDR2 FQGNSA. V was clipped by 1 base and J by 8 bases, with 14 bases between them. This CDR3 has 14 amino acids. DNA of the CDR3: TGTGCCAGCAGCTTAGTAGGACCCTCCTTGGGCTACACCTTC. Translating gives CASSLVGPSLGYTF. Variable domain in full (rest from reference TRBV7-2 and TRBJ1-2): GAGVSQSPSNKVTEKGKDVELRCDPISGHTALYWYRQSLGQGLEFLIYFQGNSAPDKSGLPSDRFSAERTGGSVSTLTIQRTQQEDSAVYLCASSLVGPSLGYTFGSGTRLTVV.

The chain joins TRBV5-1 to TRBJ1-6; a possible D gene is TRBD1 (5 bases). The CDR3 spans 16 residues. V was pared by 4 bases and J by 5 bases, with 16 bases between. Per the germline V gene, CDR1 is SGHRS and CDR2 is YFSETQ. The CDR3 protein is CASSRLSDSNNSPLHF. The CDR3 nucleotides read TGCGCCAGCAGCCGCCTCTCTGACAGCAATAATTCACCCCTCCACTTT. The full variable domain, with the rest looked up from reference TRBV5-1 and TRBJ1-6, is KAGVTQTPRYLIKTRGQQVTLSCSPISGHRSVSWYQQTPGQGLQFLFEYFSETQRNKGNFPGRFSGRQFSNSRSEMNVSTLELGDSALYLCASSRLSDSNNSPLHFGNGTRLTVT.

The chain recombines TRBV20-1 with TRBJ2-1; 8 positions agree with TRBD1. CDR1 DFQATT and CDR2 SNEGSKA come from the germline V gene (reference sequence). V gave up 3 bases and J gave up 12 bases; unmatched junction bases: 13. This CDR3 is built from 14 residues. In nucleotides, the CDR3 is TGCAGTGCTAGTCGAGCACAGGGGGTAGGGGGGCAGTTCTTC. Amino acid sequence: CSASRAQGVGGQFF.

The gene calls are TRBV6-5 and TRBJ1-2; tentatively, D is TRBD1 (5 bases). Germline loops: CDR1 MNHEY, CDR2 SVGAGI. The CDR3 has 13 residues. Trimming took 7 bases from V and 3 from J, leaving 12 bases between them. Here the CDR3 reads CASISGQYYGYTF. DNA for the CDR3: TGTGCCAGCATTTCAGGGCAGTACTATGGCTACACCTTC.

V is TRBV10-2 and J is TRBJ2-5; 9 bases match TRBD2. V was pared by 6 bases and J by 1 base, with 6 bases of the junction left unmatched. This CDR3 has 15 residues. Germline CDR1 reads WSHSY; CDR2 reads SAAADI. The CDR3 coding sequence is TGCGCCAGCAGAGCTAGCGGGACCCTCCAAGAGACCCAGTACTTC. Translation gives CASRASGTLQETQYF.

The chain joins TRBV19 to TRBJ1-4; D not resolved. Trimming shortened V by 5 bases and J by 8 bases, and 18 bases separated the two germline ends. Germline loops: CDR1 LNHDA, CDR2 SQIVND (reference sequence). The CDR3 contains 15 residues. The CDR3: CASSPDGTIREKLFF. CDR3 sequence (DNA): TGTGCCAGTAGTCCGGACGGTACAATCCGGGAAAAACTGTTTTTT.